A single sample is the source of the 8 T cell receptor beta chains below, sequenced in a study of T cell responses to AZD1222 COVID-19 vaccine. The assay was immunoSEQ multiplex PCR, and TCRdb's table has in-frame clones only and misses some. The table records 240,000 or so clones, over 85% of them present only once. Sequencing used peripheral blood, obtained on day 0 of AZD1222 vaccination. The receptors here all came from an adult in good health.

The rearrangement uses TRBV6-2 or TRBV6-3 and TRBJ1-5; D ambiguous. Trimming removed 2 bases from V and 5 bases from J, with 4 bases in between. Germline lookup yields CDR1 MNHEY and CDR2 SVGEGT. The CDR3 loop spans 12 amino acids. CDR3 in amino acids: CASSYRDQPQHF. The CDR3 DNA is TGTGCCAGCAGTTACAGGGATCAGCCCCAGCATTTT.

J is TRBJ1-5 and V is TRBV5-1, with 8 bases matching TRBD1. This CDR3 region has 14 residues. Germline-derived CDR1 and CDR2 are SGHRS and YFSETQ. The V and J ends lost 0 bases and 7 bases, in that order; junction bases with no gene match: 3. The CDR3 protein is CASSLGDRSQPQHF. CDR3 nucleotide sequence: TGCGCCAGCAGCTTGGGGGACAGGTCGCAGCCCCAGCATTTT.

This clone was detected a few times. The chain has TRBV9 and TRBJ2-2; possibly TRBD1 for D (6 bases). Trimming shortened V by 5 bases and J by 1 base, and 9 bases separated the two germline ends. The germline CDR1 and CDR2 sequences are SGDLS and YYNGEE. This CDR3 comprises 14 residues. CDR3 loop: CASSQGQNTGELFF. The DNA for the CDR3 is TGTGCCAGCAGTCAGGGACAGAACACCGGGGAGCTGTTTTTT.

In regard to this clone: Other DNA sequences in the same sample also yield this CDR3. The rearrangement joins TRBV5-4 to TRBJ1-4; 9 bases match TRBD1. The CDR3 is made up of 15 amino acids. Trimming at V came to 3 bases and at J to 5 bases, leaving 5 bases not matched to a gene. Per germline, CDR1 SGHNT and CDR2 YYREEE (reference sequence). In nucleotides, the CDR3 is TGTGCCAGCAGCTCCCCCGGGACAGGGAATGAAAAACTGTTTTTT. It codes for CASSSPGTGNEKLFF.

The V call is TRBV7-3, the J call TRBJ2-3; D remains ambiguous. The CDR3 contains 14 residues. Germline CDR1 reads SGHTA; CDR2 reads FQGTGA. Trimming shortened V by 5 bases and J by 0 bases, and 9 bases separated the two germline ends. The CDR3 sequence is CASSLSTSTDTQYF. The CDR3 nucleotides are TGTGCCAGCAGCCTATCGACTAGCACAGATACGCAGTATTTT.

The genes are TRBV7-9 and TRBJ1-2; maybe TRBD1 (5 bases). Germline lookup yields CDR1 SEHNR and CDR2 FQNEAQ (reference sequence). The CDR3 runs to 14 residues. The V gene lost 5 bases and the J gene lost 4 bases, with 14 bases spanning the gap. The CDR3 coding sequence is TGTGCCAGCAGCATGGGCGGACATGCCTATGGCTACACCTTC. This sequence encodes CASSMGGHAYGYTF.

J is TRBJ2-2 and V is TRBV24-1; either TRBD1 or TRBD2 may supply D (6 bases each). Trimming stripped 1 base from V and 6 bases from J, with 11 bases between. The CDR3 has 15 residues. Germline V CDR1 and CDR2: KGHDR, SFDVKD. The CDR3 bases are TGTGCCACCAGTGATTTAGGGGGGATGGCCGGGGAGCTGTTTTTT. Amino acids: CATSDLGGMAGELFF.

The chain combines TRBV11-3 with TRBJ2-3, with D perhaps TRBD2 (5 bases). The ends were cut back, 1 base at V and 6 bases at J, with 14 bases in the middle. The CDR3 contains 15 residues. Germline-derived CDR1 and CDR2 are SGHNT and YENEEA. This CDR3 reads CASSLGGSEVDTQYF. CDR3 DNA sequence: TGTGCCAGCAGCTTAGGGGGTAGCGAGGTCGATACGCAGTATTTT. The whole variable domain, filled in from reference TRBV11-3 and TRBJ2-3, reads EAGVVQSPRYKIIEKKQPVAFWCNPISGHNTLYWYLQNLGQGPELLIRYENEEAVDDSQLPKDRFSAERLKGVDSTLKIQPAELGDSAVYLCASSLGGSEVDTQYFGPGTRLTVL.